The 10 T cell receptor beta chains listed next were all sequenced from one sample in a study of blood T cell repertoires in COVID-19. The table came from immunoSEQ multiplex PCR; TCRdb's copy has only in-frame clones and leaves some out. Counted here are roughly 140,000 clones, under 90% occurring once; the ten biggest clones make up around 10%. Sequencing was done on a sample of peripheral blood. These receptors were taken from a woman aged 80 or over in a cohort sampled during active or convalescent COVID-19.

The chain uses TRBV24-1 and TRBJ2-7, with TRBD1 matching over 7 bases. The CDR3 loop spans 14 amino acids. Germline trimming cut 11 bases from V and 3 bases from J; bases unmatched to any gene: 12. Germline V gene lookup returns CDR1 KGHDR and CDR2 SFDVKD. CDR3 in DNA: TGTGCCATCTCTACGACAGGGCCCTTCTACGAGCAGTACGTC. Protein: CAISTTGPFYEQYV.

This chain connects TRBV12-3 or TRBV12-4 to TRBJ2-7; no definite D call. The CDR3 spans 11 residues. Trimming removed 1 base at V and 8 bases at J, with 6 bases between. The CDR3 is CASSLGGQQYF. The CDR3 DNA reads as TGTGCCAGCAGTTTAGGAGGTCAGCAGTACTTC.

This chain connects TRBV7-2 to TRBJ2-5; TRBD1 matches at 11 bases. CDR3 size: 16 residues. V lost 4 bases to trimming and J lost 5 bases; unmatched junction nucleotides: 9. Per germline, CDR1 SGHTA and CDR2 FQGNSA. The DNA of the CDR3 is TGTGCCAGCAGCTCCACTCCGGACAGGGGGCGGGAGACCCAGTACTTC. Protein sequence: CASSSTPDRGRETQYF.

V and J are TRBV9 and TRBJ1-4, with 8 positions matching TRBD1. The length of the CDR3 is 14 residues. The V and J ends lost 3 bases and 5 bases, in that order; junction bases with no gene match: 3. The germline V gene encodes CDR1 SGDLS and CDR2 YYNGEE. CDR3 bases: TGTGCCAGCAGCGCTGGGACAGGAAATGAAAAACTGTTTTTT. This translates into CASSAGTGNEKLFF. The entire variable domain, with the rest obtained from reference TRBV9 and TRBJ1-4, is as follows: DSGVTQTPKHLITATGQRVTLRCSPRSGDLSVYWYQQSLDQGLQFLIQYYNGEERAKGNILERFSAQQFPDLHSELNLSSLELGDSALYFCASSAGTGNEKLFFGSGTQLSVL.

The chain uses TRBV5-4 and TRBJ1-2, with 7 bases matching TRBD1. The ends lost 1 base at V and 4 bases at J; junction bases unmatched: 4. Germline CDR1 is SGHNT and CDR2 is YYREEE (reference sequence). This CDR3 contains 14 residues. The DNA of the CDR3 is TGTGCCAGCAGCTTGTTGACAGGGAGCTATGGCTACACCTTC. This sequence encodes CASSLLTGSYGYTF.

The rearrangement joins TRBV3-1 (or the pseudogene TRBV3-2) to TRBJ1-2; D is uncertain. V was shortened by 5 bases and J by 0 bases, with 19 bases between the two germline ends. Germline V gene lookup returns CDR1 LGHDT and CDR2 YNNKEL (reference sequence). CDR3 length: 17 residues. DNA for the CDR3: TGTGCCAGCAGCGCCATGGCCAGACATAATTCTAACTATGGCTACACCTTC. Translating gives CASSAMARHNSNYGYTF.

This clone was picked up one time. The CDR3 nucleotides read TGCGCCAGCAGCCCGTCCGGACTAGCCCCCACCGGGGAGCTGTTTTTT. Its translation: CASSPSGLAPTGELFF. The rearrangement uses TRBV5-1 and TRBJ2-2; 8 positions match TRBD2. The CDR3 sequence is 16 residues long. Germline assignment: CDR1 SGHRS and CDR2 YFSETQ. With V trimmed by 4 bases and J by 4 bases, 9 bases remained unmatched.

V and J are TRBV6-4 and TRBJ2-7; 11 bases agree with TRBD1. Germline loops: CDR1 MRHNA, CDR2 SNTAGT. J gave up 2 bases and V 2 bases, and 5 bases lay outside the gene matches. The CDR3 loop spans 16 amino acids. CDR3 bases: TGTGCCAGCAGTGACCGGGGACAGGGGGTTCCCTACGAGCAGTACGTC. Its translation is CASSDRGQGVPYEQYV.

The CDR3 sequence is CASSSSQLATIQETQYF. DNA of the CDR3: TGTGCCAGCAGTTCATCCCAACTAGCGACTATCCAAGAGACCCAGTACTTC. The rearrangement links TRBV2 to TRBJ2-5, with 7 bases matching TRBD2. Germline V gene lookup returns CDR1 SNHLY and CDR2 FYNNEI. V was clipped by 5 bases and J by 1 base; unmatched bases: 13. This CDR3 has 17 residues.

This clone was seen more than once but under ten times. The chain carries TRBV21-1 and TRBJ2-1; the table gives TRBD2 as D, unverified against the DNA. TRBV21-1 is marked as a pseudogene. This CDR3 is built from 17 residues. In DNA, the CDR3 is TGTGCCAGCAGCAATGGGCGCCAACTAGCGAAACTCAATGAGCAGTTCTTC. Amino acids: CASSNGRQLAKLNEQFF.